The sequence of this T cell receptor beta chain was determined in a study of shared clonotypes between healthy human individuals. Study details: A donor's plate count was three for CD4 naive and three for CD4 memory; CD8 naive had two and CD8 memory one.

Profiled with immunoSEQ multiplex PCR; TCRdb holds only in-frame clones, not every one. The sample records around 1.1 million clones, more than 75% being singletons. This CDR3 region has 14 residues. V was cut by 2 bases and J by 3 bases, with 7 bases left in between. Germline values: CDR1 MNHEY, CDR2 SMNVEV (reference sequence). Study conclusions and caveats: Researchers sampled blood only, noting tissue repertoires likely differ.

To note about this clone: Antigen: not known.

The sequence was obtained from a young man in good health. Some clones in this sample may be carry-over from other donors' samples. The V and J genes are TRBV27 and TRBJ2-2; D call uncertain. The source material was memory CD4+ T cells from PBMCs. Subset denoted: CD45RA-negative fraction. The CDR3 sequence: CASSLVRDTGELFF. As DNA, the CDR3 is TGTGCCAGCAGTTTAGTTCGGGACACCGGGGAGCTGTTTTTT.